This passage covers 27 T cell receptor beta chains from one sample sequenced in a study of T cell responses to AZD1222 COVID-19 vaccine. The repertoire was sequenced with immunoSEQ multiplex PCR; TCRdb's copy has only in-frame clones and lacks some. The data hold about 120,000 clones, with over 75% observed a single time. Sequenced material: peripheral blood, taken on day 0 of AZD1222 vaccination. These receptors all come from an adult in good health.

The CDR3 coding sequence is TGTGCCAGCAGTTGGTTTACAGGGAGGAACACTGAAGCTTTCTTT. Amino acids: CASSWFTGRNTEAFF. The chain recombines TRBV28 with TRBJ1-1, with D perhaps matching TRBD1 (6 bases). Looked up from germline, CDR1 is MDHEN and CDR2 is SYDVKM. There are 15 residues in the CDR3. Trimming pared 4 bases from V and 1 base from J, leaving 13 bases between.

This clone occurred a few times. This chain links TRBV9 with TRBJ1-2, with unresolved D. Germline V gene lookup returns CDR1 SGDLS and CDR2 YYNGEE. The CDR3 consists of 13 residues. Trimming removed 4 bases from V and 7 bases from J, with 14 bases in between. The CDR3 bases are TGTGCCAGCAGCACCCCTACGGTGGTTGGCTACACCTTC. Its protein product is CASSTPTVVGYTF. The full variable domain, its missing parts supplied by reference TRBV9 and TRBJ1-2, is DSGVTQTPKHLITATGQRVTLRCSPRSGDLSVYWYQQSLDQGLQFLIQYYNGEERAKGNILERFSAQQFPDLHSELNLSSLELGDSALYFCASSTPTVVGYTFGSGTRLTVV.

The rearrangement links TRBV5-1 to TRBJ1-3; TRBD1 is a possible D gene (5 bases). Germline CDR1 reads SGHRS; CDR2 reads YFSETQ. The CDR3 is 14 residues long. V lost 6 bases, J lost 4 bases, and 14 bases lay in between. The CDR3 reads CASKEGPTGNTIYF. In DNA form, the CDR3 reads TGCGCCAGCAAAGAGGGGCCGACGGGAAACACCATATATTTT.

This clone came up once. CDR3 bases: TGCAGCGTTCCTGGGACTGAAGGGCAAGAGACCCAGTACTTC. Its translation is CSVPGTEGQETQYF. The chain uses TRBV29-1 and TRBJ2-5; D may be TRBD2 (6 bases). This CDR3 spans 14 amino acids. The germline V and J ends were trimmed by 5 bases and 2 bases, with 15 bases remaining between them. The germline CDR1 and CDR2 sequences are SQVTM and ANQGSEA. Looking up the rest from reference TRBV29-1 and TRBJ2-5 gives the full variable domain: SAVISQKPSRDICQRGTSLTIQCQVDSQVTMMFWYRQQPGQSLTLIATANQGSEATYESGFVIDKFPISRPNLTFSTLTVSNMSPEDSSIYLCSVPGTEGQETQYFGPGTRLLVL.

The chain has TRBV28 and TRBJ2-1; D possibly corresponds to TRBD2 (5 bases). The CDR3 contains 14 residues. Germline V gene data show CDR1 as MDHEN and CDR2 as SYDVKM. Trimming stripped 6 bases from V and 6 bases from J, with 15 bases between. The CDR3 loop is CASSPPPRVNEQFF. The CDR3 DNA reads as TGTGCCAGCAGCCCCCCCCCGAGGGTCAATGAGCAGTTCTTC.

This rearrangement joins TRBV9 to TRBJ2-2, with D possibly matching TRBD1 (5 bases). Trimming took off 4 bases at V and 4 bases at J, with 8 bases between the two ends. The CDR3 has 13 amino acids. Germline V gene lookup returns CDR1 SGDLS and CDR2 YYNGEE. Here the CDR3 reads CASSPQGTGELFF. The CDR3 nucleotides read TGTGCCAGCAGCCCCCAGGGCACCGGGGAGCTGTTTTTT.

The gene calls are TRBV2 and TRBJ1-5; 8 nucleotides align to TRBD1. V lost 2 bases, J lost 4 bases, and 7 bases stayed unmatched. The CDR3 length is 16 residues. Germline loops: CDR1 SNHLY, CDR2 FYNNEI. Here the CDR3 DNA reads TGTGCCAGCAGTGAAAACAGGGGGTTGATAAATCAGCCCCAGCATTTT. Translation: CASSENRGLINQPQHF.

This chain links TRBV5-1 with TRBJ2-1, with 9 bases lining up with TRBD2. CDR1 and CDR2 from the germline V gene are SGHRS and YFSETQ. V lost 4 bases, J lost 9 bases, and 17 bases stayed unmatched. The CDR3 is 17 amino acids. CDR3 DNA sequence: TGCGCCAGCAGCCCAGAGGGACTAGCTTGGTCCAATGGTGAGCAGTTCTTC. Its translation: CASSPEGLAWSNGEQFF. The whole variable domain, filled in from reference TRBV5-1 and TRBJ2-1, reads KAGVTQTPRYLIKTRGQQVTLSCSPISGHRSVSWYQQTPGQGLQFLFEYFSETQRNKGNFPGRFSGRQFSNSRSEMNVSTLELGDSALYLCASSPEGLAWSNGEQFFGPGTRLTVL.

The chain couples TRBV2 to TRBJ1-1; possible D gene TRBD1, 5 bases. Germline lookup yields CDR1 SNHLY and CDR2 FYNNEI. V dropped 8 bases and J dropped 4 bases, with 17 bases sitting between them. The CDR3 runs to 14 residues. The CDR3 nucleotides are TGTGCCAGCCTTCTGGGGGGGGAAGGCACTGAAGCTTTCTTT. This encodes CASLLGGEGTEAFF.

This chain joins TRBV18 and TRBJ1-4; TRBD1 agrees at 7 bases. This CDR3 has 17 amino acids. Looked up from germline, CDR1 is KGHSH and CDR2 is LQKENI. The ends lost 0 bases at V and 4 bases at J; junction bases unmatched: 8. CDR3 in DNA: TGTGCCAGCTCACCACCTTCTGGGGGGACAGTTAATGAAAAACTGTTTTTT. Translated: CASSPPSGGTVNEKLFF.

The J gene is TRBJ1-1, the V gene TRBV19; D remains ambiguous. Trimming pared 6 bases from V and 5 bases from J, leaving 16 bases between. This CDR3 region has 14 residues. Per the germline V gene, CDR1 is LNHDA and CDR2 is SQIVND (reference sequence). CDR3 amino acids: CASSLSWARTEAFF. For the CDR3, the DNA is TGTGCCAGTAGCCTCTCATGGGCGCGGACTGAAGCTTTCTTT. The full variable domain, in which reference TRBV19 and TRBJ1-1 provide the parts outside the CDR3, is DGGITQSPKYLFRKEGQNVTLSCEQNLNHDAMYWYRQDPGQGLRLIYYSQIVNDFQKGDIAEGYSVSREKKESFPLTVTSAQKNPTAFYLCASSLSWARTEAFFGQGTRLTVV.

V usage is TRBV28 and J usage is TRBJ1-1; TRBD1 is a possible D gene (5 bases). CDR1 is MDHEN and CDR2 is SYDVKM in the germline V gene. V lost 5 bases to trimming and J lost 3 bases, with 13 bases between them. This CDR3 has 14 residues. CDR3 region: CASSAPSRDTEAFF. CDR3 DNA: TGTGCCAGCAGTGCCCCGTCCAGGGACACTGAAGCTTTCTTT.

The J gene is TRBJ2-7, the V gene TRBV7-9, with D unresolved. The V end lost 2 bases, the J end lost 3 bases, and 5 bases lay between the germline ends. CDR3 size: 12 residues. Per the germline V gene, CDR1 is SEHNR and CDR2 is FQNEAQ (reference sequence). The CDR3 sequence: CASSLTGYEQYF. The CDR3 DNA reads TGTGCCAGCAGCTTAACGGGCTACGAGCAGTACTTC.

Comments on this clone: The sample holds other DNA sequences that translate to the same CDR3. The chain carries TRBV11-2 and TRBJ1-1, with D possibly matching TRBD1 (6 bases). The CDR3 sequence is 13 residues long. V was trimmed by 1 base and J by 7 bases, leaving 10 bases between them. The germline V gene has CDR1 SGHAT and CDR2 FQNNGV. The CDR3 region has the DNA TGTGCCAGCAGCTTAGTCGGAGGGGGTGAAGCTTTCTTT. It encodes CASSLVGGGEAFF.

The table lists this clone with a count of one. The chain recombines TRBV11-3 with TRBJ2-7; D is perhaps TRBD2 (6 bases). Germline V gene lookup returns CDR1 SGHNT and CDR2 YENEEA. This CDR3 is built from 14 residues. Trimming stripped 0 bases from V and 2 bases from J, with 8 bases between. In nucleotides, the CDR3 is TGTGCCAGCAGCTTAGAAGGCGGGACCTACGAGCAGTACTTC. This codes for CASSLEGGTYEQYF.

The rearrangement uses TRBV24-1 and TRBJ2-3, with 7 bases aligning to TRBD1. CDR1 KGHDR and CDR2 SFDVKD come from the germline V gene. The trim removed 4 bases at V and 1 base at J, leaving 4 bases unmatched. This CDR3 spans 15 amino acids. The CDR3 DNA reads TGTGCCACCAGTGAGCCCACAGGGGGCACAGATACGCAGTATTTT. As protein: CATSEPTGGTDTQYF.

This rearrangement joins TRBV29-1 to TRBJ1-1; 7 bases are a match to TRBD1. Germline loops: CDR1 SQVTM, CDR2 ANQGSEA. The trim removed 7 bases at V and 1 base at J, leaving 6 bases unmatched. The CDR3 covers 13 residues. In DNA, the CDR3 is TGCAGCGGGGCTCAGGGGGGGAACACTGAAGCTTTCTTT. Protein: CSGAQGGNTEAFF.

This clone was observed a handful of times. The J gene is TRBJ1-4, the V gene TRBV6-5; TRBD1 agrees at 9 bases. The CDR3 length is 13 residues. V shed 6 bases and J 10 bases; nucleotides not matched to a gene: 6. From germline, CDR1 is MNHEY and CDR2 SVGAGI. The CDR3 DNA reads as TGTGCCAGCAGGAGACAGGGGGATGGAAAACTGTTTTTT. This gives the protein CASRRQGDGKLFF.

The chain is built from TRBV3-1 (or the pseudogene TRBV3-2) and TRBJ2-7; 9 positions agree with TRBD1. The CDR3 totals 13 residues. V gave up 8 bases and J gave up 3 bases; unmatched junction bases: 5. Germline CDR1 and CDR2: LGHDT and YNNKEL (reference sequence). CDR3 nucleotides: TGTGCCAGCCGTGGGGACAGGGTCTACGAGCAGTACTTC. It is translated as CASRGDRVYEQYF.

The CDR3 loop is CASNIQTNTEAFF. Written as DNA, the CDR3 is TGTGCCAGCAACATTCAGACGAACACTGAAGCTTTCTTT. V usage is TRBV6-6 and J usage is TRBJ1-1; D is undetermined. The CDR3 consists of 13 residues. The germline V gene has CDR1 MNHNY and CDR2 SVGAGI (reference sequence). V lost 7 bases and J lost 1, with 10 bases in between.

The chain employs TRBV4-3 and TRBJ1-2; D might be TRBD1 (6 bases). V was clipped by 0 bases and J by 3 bases, with 23 bases between them. Germline V lookup: CDR1 LGHNA, CDR2 YSLEER. The CDR3 runs 19 residues. The CDR3 coding sequence is TGCGCCAGCAGCCAAGATCGGTACCCCCAGGGGCGAATGGACTATGGCTACACCTTC. Its protein product is CASSQDRYPQGRMDYGYTF.

This clone was observed once. The chain links TRBV14 to TRBJ2-5, with D possibly matching TRBD2 (5 bases). Per the germline V gene, CDR1 is SGHDN and CDR2 is FVKESK. CDR3 size: 16 residues. The V and J ends lost 5 bases and 5 bases respectively, with 21 bases between them. In DNA form, the CDR3 reads TGTGCCAGCAGCACTCGCGTTGGCGCAGCGGAGGAGACCCAGTACTTC. It codes for CASSTRVGAAEETQYF. The full variable domain, its missing parts supplied by reference TRBV14 and TRBJ2-5, is EAGVTQFPSHSVIEKGQTVTLRCDPISGHDNLYWYRRVMGKEIKFLLHFVKESKQDESGMPNNRFLAERTGGTYSTLKVQPAELEDSGVYFCASSTRVGAAEETQYFGPGTRLLVL.

The chain couples TRBV6-2 or TRBV6-3 to TRBJ1-4; 8 nucleotides match TRBD1. The CDR3 sequence is 14 residues long. Unmatched junction bases numbered 9, after V lost 5 bases and J lost 10 bases. Germline CDR1 MNHEY, CDR2 SVGEGT. The CDR3 spells CASSQTGGTGKLFF. The CDR3 region has the DNA TGTGCCAGCAGTCAAACAGGGGGGACCGGAAAACTGTTTTTT.

The chain has TRBV2 and TRBJ1-2; D possibly corresponds to TRBD1 (6 bases). V lost 2 bases and J 3 bases, leaving 7 bases between the germline ends. CDR1 is SNHLY, CDR2 FYNNEI, per germline. The CDR3 length is 13 residues. CDR3 sequence: CASSEQGHYGYTF. For the CDR3, the DNA is TGTGCCAGCAGTGAACAGGGGCACTATGGCTACACCTTC.

V usage is TRBV27 and J usage is TRBJ1-5; unclear D gene. The CDR3 spans 15 residues. The germline CDR1 and CDR2 sequences are MNHEY and SMNVEV (reference sequence). The V and J ends lost 3 bases and 0 bases respectively, with 9 bases between them. CDR3 amino acids: CASSFSLYSNQPQHF. The CDR3 DNA is TGTGCCAGCAGTTTTTCCCTTTATAGCAATCAGCCCCAGCATTTT.

The chain links TRBV4-3 to TRBJ2-1, with 12 bases that match TRBD1. V lost 0 bases to trimming and J lost 9 bases; unmatched junction nucleotides: 6. The CDR3 loop spans 16 amino acids. The germline gives CDR1 LGHNA, CDR2 YSLEER. This chain's CDR3 is CASSQDVGQGAGEQFF. In nucleotides, the CDR3 is TGCGCCAGCAGCCAAGATGTGGGACAGGGGGCAGGTGAGCAGTTCTTC.

V and J are TRBV7-2 and TRBJ2-2; the D gene could be TRBD1 or TRBD2 (5 bases each). From germline, CDR1 is SGHTA and CDR2 FQGNSA. The V gene lost 5 bases and the J gene lost 5 bases, with 18 bases spanning the gap. This CDR3 has 16 residues. The chain's CDR3 is CASSPGTFRGTGELFF. The CDR3 DNA reads TGTGCCAGCAGCCCAGGGACCTTCCGAGGGACCGGGGAGCTGTTTTTT.